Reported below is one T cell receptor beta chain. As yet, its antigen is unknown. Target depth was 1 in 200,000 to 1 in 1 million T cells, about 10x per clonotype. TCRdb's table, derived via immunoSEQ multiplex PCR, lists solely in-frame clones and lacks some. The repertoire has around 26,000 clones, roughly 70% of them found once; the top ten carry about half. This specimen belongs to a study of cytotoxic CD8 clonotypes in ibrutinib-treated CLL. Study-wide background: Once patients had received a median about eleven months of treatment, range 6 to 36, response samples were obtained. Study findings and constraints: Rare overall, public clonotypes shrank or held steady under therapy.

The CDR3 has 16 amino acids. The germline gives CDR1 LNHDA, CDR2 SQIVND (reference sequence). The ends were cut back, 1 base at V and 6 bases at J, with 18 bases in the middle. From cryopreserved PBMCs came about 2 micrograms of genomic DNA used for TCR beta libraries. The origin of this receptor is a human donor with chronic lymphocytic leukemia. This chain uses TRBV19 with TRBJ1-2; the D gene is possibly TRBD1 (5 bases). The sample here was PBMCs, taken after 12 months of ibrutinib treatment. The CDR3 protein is CASSIAGRRNGDGYTF. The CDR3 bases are TGTGCCAGTAGTATAGCGGGACGCCGGAATGGGGATGGCTACACCTTC.